Following are 16 T cell receptor beta chains from one sample sequenced in a study of metastatic and nonmetastatic thyroid tumors (TCRdb year 2020). No patient had received any treatment before thyroid surgery. Libraries were made using PCR. Sequencing used an Illumina HiSeq 4000. Starting from the raw public reads, TCRdb applied fastp trimming at Q25, assembled clones with MiXCR and retained in-frame beta chains. This sample holds almost 85,000 clones; roughly an eighth were observed only once. The ten top clones hold 8.5% to 10% of the sample. The specimen sequenced was tumor tissue. These receptors were collected from a female donor with papillary thyroid cancer or a benign thyroid nodule (not recorded which). Some clones in this sample may be carry-over from other donors' samples.

This clone came up many times. The J gene is TRBJ2-7, the V gene TRBV20-1; 8 bases are a match to TRBD2. Germline V gene lookup returns CDR1 DFQATT and CDR2 SNEGSKA (reference sequence). V lost 3 bases and J lost 2; bases outside the gene matches: 6. This CDR3 comprises 14 residues. The DNA for the CDR3 is TGCAGTGCTAGCTTGGGACTAGGGACCTACGAGCAGTACTTC. Protein product: CSASLGLGTYEQYF.

This clone was seen repeatedly, ten times or more. The chain is built from TRBV15 and TRBJ2-1; TRBD2 is a possible D gene (6 bases). V lost 3 bases to trimming and J lost 9 bases, with 12 bases between them. There are 13 residues in the CDR3. Germline CDR1 LNHNV, CDR2 YYDKDF (reference sequence). CDR3 bases: TGTGCCACCAGCAGCGGCCGGCGGGGTGAGCAGTTCTTC. Translating gives CATSSGRRGEQFF.

Comments on this clone: One base away lies a much larger clone, so this may be a sequencing read error. This chain joins TRBV7-7 and TRBJ2-5; 8 bases align to TRBD1. The CDR3 extends over 14 amino acids. Per the germline V gene, CDR1 is SSHAT and CDR2 is FNYEAQ (reference sequence). CDR3 DNA sequence: TGTGCTAGCATCCCAGACAGGGGCCAAGAGACCCAGTACTTC. Translated: CASIPDRGQETQYF.

This clone has a count of ten or more. The chain uses TRBV7-6 and TRBJ1-2, with 7 bases aligning to TRBD1. There are 14 residues in the CDR3. V gave up 1 base and J gave up 4 bases; unmatched junction bases: 3. Germline CDR1 reads SGHVS; CDR2 reads FNYEAQ. In nucleotides, the CDR3 is TGTGCCAGCAGCTTAGACAGGGGATCCTATGGCTACACCTTC. This gives the protein CASSLDRGSYGYTF.

There are many counts of this clone. The chain employs TRBV20-1 and TRBJ2-7; 8 bases match TRBD2. Unmatched junction bases numbered 9, after V lost 3 bases and J lost 2 bases. Germline CDR1 and CDR2: DFQATT and SNEGSKA (reference sequence). This CDR3 is built from 15 residues. CDR3 bases: TGCAGTGCTAGCCGTCCCCAAGCGGGGGCCTACGAGCAGTACTTC. Amino acid sequence: CSASRPQAGAYEQYF.

This rearrangement joins TRBV5-1 to TRBJ2-3, with D perhaps matching TRBD2 (7 bases). Germline V CDR1 and CDR2: SGHRS, YFSETQ. The CDR3 has 16 amino acids. Trimming cost V 2 bases and J 3 bases, with 16 bases left between them. CDR3: CASSLRGDSGTDTQYF. In nucleotides, the CDR3 is TGCGCCAGCAGCTTAAGGGGGGATAGCGGGACAGATACGCAGTATTTT.

In this sample, this clone turned up many times. This chain uses TRBV11-2 with TRBJ1-1, with D hard to call. Germline V gene data show CDR1 as SGHAT and CDR2 as FQNNGV. V was trimmed by 1 base and J by 4 bases, leaving 4 bases between them. The CDR3 contains 12 residues. The CDR3 here is CASSLALTEAFF. The DNA for the CDR3 is TGTGCCAGCAGCTTAGCCCTCACTGAAGCTTTCTTT.

At least ten counts were recorded for this clone. At the DNA level, this CDR3 is encoded by other sequences in the same sample as well. This sequence joins TRBV14 and TRBJ1-1, with 9 bases lining up with TRBD1. The CDR3 length is 12 residues. The J segment lost 4 bases and the V segment lost 9 bases, leaving 3 bases of the junction unmatched. Per the germline V gene, CDR1 is SGHDN and CDR2 is FVKESK. In DNA, the CDR3 is TGTGCCAGTAAGGACAGGGGCACTGAAGCTTTCTTT. It translates to CASKDRGTEAFF.

Concerning this clone itself: This may be a read error, as it is one base from a much larger clone. This sequence joins TRBV28 and TRBJ1-2; no firm D call. Germline values: CDR1 MDHEN, CDR2 SYDVKM. The CDR3 sequence is 13 residues long. The DNA of the CDR3 is TGTGCCATCAGATCTGTCTCAAACTATTGCTACACCTTC. Its protein is CAIRSVSNYCYTF.

This clone was seen a single time. The chain carries TRBV20-1 and TRBJ1-1; perhaps TRBD1 as D (6 bases). The CDR3 sequence is 16 residues long. V gave up 0 bases and J gave up 2 bases, with 16 bases separating them. CDR1 DFQATT and CDR2 SNEGSKA come from the germline V gene (reference sequence). CDR3 nucleotide sequence: TGCAGTGCTAGAGAGGGGGGAAGAGGGGGAAACACTGAAGCTTTCTTT. Protein: CSAREGGRGGNTEAFF.

This clone was detected many times. The V gene is TRBV30, the J gene TRBJ1-5; 9 positions match TRBD1. This CDR3 spans 18 amino acids. Unmatched junction bases numbered 11, after V lost 0 bases and J lost 2 bases. Germline V gene data show CDR1 as GTSNPN and CDR2 as SVGIG (reference sequence). The CDR3 region is CAWSVRTGVNFGNQPQHF. The CDR3 coding sequence is TGTGCCTGGAGTGTACGGACAGGGGTCAATTTCGGCAATCAGCCCCAGCATTTT.

In this sample, this clone turned up many times. The chain uses TRBV29-1 and TRBJ1-2; 9 bases fit TRBD1. The CDR3 spans 13 residues. Per germline, CDR1 SQVTM and CDR2 ANQGSEA. J gave up 4 bases and V 7 bases, and 7 bases lay outside the gene matches. The CDR3 reads CSARDRDGYGYTF. Here the CDR3 DNA reads TGCAGCGCCCGGGACAGGGACGGCTATGGCTACACCTTC.

The table lists this clone with many counts. The V gene is TRBV11-3, the J gene TRBJ1-4, with D maybe TRBD1 (5 bases). CDR1 is SGHNT, CDR2 YENEEA, per germline. Trimming left V 2 bases short and J 5 bases short, with 9 bases between. The CDR3 is made up of 14 amino acids. The CDR3: CASSLRGGNEKLFF. The DNA for the CDR3 is TGTGCCAGCAGCTTAAGGGGAGGGAATGAAAAACTGTTTTTT.

This rearrangement joins TRBV6-1 to TRBJ2-1; 11 bases align to TRBD2. This CDR3 region has 16 residues. Looked up from germline, CDR1 is MNHNS and CDR2 is SASEGT. After removal of 5 bases from V and 7 bases from J, the junction contained 10 bases not matched to a gene. CDR3 loop: CASSYSGRGWGNEQFF. The CDR3 bases are TGTGCCAGCAGTTATAGCGGGAGGGGCTGGGGGAATGAGCAGTTCTTC.

The CDR3 DNA is TGTGCCAGCAGTGACAATCGGCCGATTAATTCACCCCTCCACTTT. Translation gives CASSDNRPINSPLHF. The chain has TRBV2 and TRBJ1-6; D is unclear. Germline V gene sequence: CDR1 SNHLY, CDR2 FYNNEI. With 3 bases removed from V and 6 bases from J, the gap between germline ends came to 12 bases. The CDR3 consists of 15 residues.

With respect to this clone: A read error may explain this, as a much larger clone is one base away. V and J are TRBV7-9 and TRBJ2-7; D is unclear. V lost 4 bases to trimming and J lost 4 bases, with 14 bases between them. CDR3 size: 14 residues. CDR1 is SEHNR and CDR2 is FQNEAQ in the germline V gene (reference sequence). The CDR3 nucleotides are TGTGCCAGCAGCTACCTGGGCAACGCGTACGAGCAGTACTTC. The encoded protein is CASSYLGNAYEQYF.